This TCR beta chain was identified in a study of Ad26.COV2.S vaccination and SARS-CoV-2 variants (dated by TCRdb to the early 2020s). Regarding the complete study: Donors in the vaccine arm were drawn from COV1001, a phase I-IIa trial of Ad26.COV2.S in healthy adults that was multicentre, randomized, double-blind and placebo-controlled. TCRbeta repertoire sequencing was used to assess the specificity and breadth of SARS-CoV-2-reactive T cell receptors after Ad26.COV2.S vaccination. Trial participants were randomized into five groups of five: low-dose or high-dose Ad26.COV2.S given once or twice, or placebo on both occasions. Ad26.COV2.S was administered intramuscularly at 5 x 10^10 or 1 x 10^11 viral particles, either as a single shot or as two shots given 56 days apart. Investigators remained blinded to trial group allocation during experiments and outcome assessment. The TCR-sequenced set comprised around 30 samples: some 19 Ad26.COV2.S vaccine recipients, 5 placebo recipients and 8 SARS-CoV-2 convalescent individuals. Beyond this particular receptor, the publication reports: Non-spike TCR breadth was comparable between vaccine and placebo recipients, consistent with the vaccine containing only spike. Comparing responses between vaccine doses or regimens was not something the study was powered to do. Higher spike-specific TCR breadth was observed in Ad26.COV2.S recipients than in placebo recipients (P = 0.0014). The authors noted that total T cell responses may have been underestimated by the TCR breadth and depth analyses. After vaccination, spike-specific CD8+ and CD4+ T cell responses were reported to show substantial breadth.

The immunoSEQ Assay was the method used to sequence TCRbeta CDR3 regions. After extraction, genomic DNA underwent amplification by bias-controlled multiplex PCR, followed by high-throughput sequencing. The paper's processing steps were these. Collapsing and filtering of sequences were performed to quantify the absolute abundance of each unique TCRbeta CDR3 region. T cell fraction was estimated by normalizing TCRbeta template counts to usable DNA, which was measured by amplifying reference genes present in all nucleated cells. Repertoire TCRs were annotated as SARS-CoV-2-specific when V gene, CDR3 amino acid sequence and J gene were exactly matched to a known reactive TCR set. The reference SARS-CoV-2 TCR set came from MIRA and was filtered for enrichment in COVID-19-positive ImmuneCODE repertoires, removing public or cross-reactive TCRs. Based on the MIRA antigens, annotated TCRs were further analysed at the level of specific ORF or position within ORF. Breadth was defined as annotated unique rearrangements over total unique productive rearrangements; depth was the summed frequency of those rearrangements. Group comparisons of TCR breadth used two-sided Wilcoxon rank-sum tests. The clones in this table, taken by TCRdb from immuneACCESS, are in-frame only. Not every clone is retained; where verified, under half of the shortfall comes from an unresolved V gene, and the cause of the rest is unknown. That table is the source of V, J and clone size, and D and trimming were worked out from the DNA. The sample contains about 400,000 clones, approximately 89% of them found a single time. Under 2% of the sample goes to the ten largest clones.

There are 16 amino acids in the CDR3, from cysteine to phenylalanine inclusive. Only the CDR3 part of the read is kept: 48 bases, read in frame from the first base. Taken from the germline V gene, the CDR1 and CDR2 loops are MGHDK and SYGVNS. Ends trimmed: V by 4 bases, J by 5 bases; bases unmatched to a gene: 8. A remark on this clone: This clone's antigen is unknown. Per-base quality was not reported, and no clone a single base away is much larger than it.

What this sample's treatment or condition label stands for: over 15 received Ad26.COV2.S at low or high dose, single or two shots; several received placebo; per-sample allocation not given. Repertoires of vaccine and placebo recipients were sequenced from samples taken on day 63 after the first injection. In Cohort 1b, some 25 adults aged 18-55 years were enrolled at a single site in Boston, USA, between 29 July and 7 August 2020. Ad26.COV2.S consisted of a replication-incompetent adenovirus type 26 vector by which a prefusion-stabilized SARS-CoV-2 spike protein from the original Wuhan strain was expressed.

The specimen was peripheral blood, collected in a trial of Ad26.COV2.S vaccine versus placebo. This receptor was obtained from a person between 18 and 59 years old who received the Ad26.COV2.S COVID-19 vaccine or a placebo. Here the chain combines TRBV25-1 and TRBJ2-5; 12 junctional bases match TRBD1. The CDR3 corresponds to CASSAPGTGGVETQYF. The sequenced DNA: TGTGCCAGCAGTGCCCCCGGGACAGGGGGCGTGGAGACCCAGTACTTC.